This T cell receptor (beta chain) emerged from a study of T cell repertoires in cytomegalovirus infection. Study in general: The public TCR beta signatures pointed to both CMV infection and matching HLA type. Regarding the study as a whole: Carriers of CMV plus the relevant HLA were identified by cumulative public TCR beta family frequency. In two of eight donors, the top clonotype was HLA-C-restricted CMV-specific.

TCRdb redid the calling of the reads with MiXCR, one entry per CDR3 protein. The sample lists 650,000 to 850,000 distinct CDR3 sequences; 25% to 30% were seen once. On this clonotype itself: What it binds is unknown.

Germline CDR1 is SEHNR and CDR2 is FQNEAQ (reference sequence). V lost 1 base, J lost 7 bases, and 7 bases lay in between. The CDR3 sequence is 12 residues long. The sample in question was cultured CD8+ T cells from PBMCs, obtained from culture after CMV antigen stimulation. This TCR came from a human donor in good health (CMV status not recorded). Some clones in this sample may be carry-over from other donors' samples. The chain couples TRBV7-9 to TRBJ1-1, with D hard to call. CDR3 loop: CASSLETIEAFF. The CDR3 region has the DNA TGTGCCAGCAGCTTAGAGACTATTGAAGCTTTCTTT.